This section outlines one TCR beta chain sequence together with its context. The sample comes from a study of CD4+ T cells in melanoma. Trimming removed 4 bases at V and 2 bases at J, with 12 bases between. CDR1 and CDR2 from the germline V gene are MNHEY and SVGAGI. The CDR3 has 15 residues. Measured with immunoSEQ multiplex PCR; TCRdb has only the in-frame clones, and not every one. The sample has fewer than 150,000 clones, around 90% seen once. This clonotype originated in a human donor with melanoma. V usage is TRBV6-5 and J usage is TRBJ1-5; D ambiguous. This chain's CDR3 is CASSLTPWGNQPQHF. CDR3 nucleotide sequence: TGTGCCAGCAGTTTAACACCGTGGGGCAATCAGCCCCAGCATTTT.